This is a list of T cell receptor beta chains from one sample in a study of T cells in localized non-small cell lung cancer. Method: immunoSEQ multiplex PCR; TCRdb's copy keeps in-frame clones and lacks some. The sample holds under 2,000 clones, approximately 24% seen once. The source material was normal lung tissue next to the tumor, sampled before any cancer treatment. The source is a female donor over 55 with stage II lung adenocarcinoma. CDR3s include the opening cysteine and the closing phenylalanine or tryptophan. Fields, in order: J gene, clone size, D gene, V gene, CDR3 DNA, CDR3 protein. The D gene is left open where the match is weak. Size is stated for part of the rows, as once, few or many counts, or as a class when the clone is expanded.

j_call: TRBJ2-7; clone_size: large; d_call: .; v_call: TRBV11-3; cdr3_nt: TGTGCCAGCAGCTTATCGTTCGGCCCAGGGACGGAATCCTACGAGCAGTACTTC; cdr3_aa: CASSLSFGPGTESYEQYF
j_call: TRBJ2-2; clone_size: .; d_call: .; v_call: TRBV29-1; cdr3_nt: TGCAGCGTTGAAGTTGAAAGCACCGGGGAGCTGTTTTTT; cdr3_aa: CSVEVESTGELFF
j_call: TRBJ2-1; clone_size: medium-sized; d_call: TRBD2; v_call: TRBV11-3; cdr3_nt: TGTGCCAGCAGCAAAAGCGGGACCAAGTACAATGAGCAGTTCTTC; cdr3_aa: CASSKSGTKYNEQFF
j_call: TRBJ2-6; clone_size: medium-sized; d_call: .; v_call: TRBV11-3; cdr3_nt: TGTGCCAGCAGCTTGAAGGTCTCTGGGGCCAACGTCCTGACTTTC; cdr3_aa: CASSLKVSGANVLTF
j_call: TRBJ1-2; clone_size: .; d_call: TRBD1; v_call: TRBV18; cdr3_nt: TGTGCCAGCTCACCGGAAAGAAGGGACAGCAGTTATGGCTACACCTTC; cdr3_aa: CASSPERRDSSYGYTF
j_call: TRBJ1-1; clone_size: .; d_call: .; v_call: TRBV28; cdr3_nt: TGTGCCAGCAGGCCTCCGGGACGCACTGAAGCTTTCTTT; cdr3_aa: CASRPPGRTEAFF
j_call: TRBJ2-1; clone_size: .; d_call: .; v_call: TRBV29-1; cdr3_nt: TGCAGCGTTGCCAACCGGGACCACCCCTACAATGAGCAGTTCTTC; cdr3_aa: CSVANRDHPYNEQFF
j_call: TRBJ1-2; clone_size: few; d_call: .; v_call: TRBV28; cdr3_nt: TGTGCCAGCAGCGTAATTTACGATGGCTACACCTTC; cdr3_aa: CASSVIYDGYTF
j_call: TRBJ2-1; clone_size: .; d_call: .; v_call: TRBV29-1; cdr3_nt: TGCAGCGTTGACAGGGCTCTGACCGCCAATGAGCAGTTCTTC; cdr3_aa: CSVDRALTANEQFF
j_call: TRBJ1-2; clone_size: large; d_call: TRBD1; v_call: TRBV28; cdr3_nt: TGTGCCCTATCCCGGGACAGGGAGTCATATGGCTACACCTTC; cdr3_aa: CALSRDRESYGYTF
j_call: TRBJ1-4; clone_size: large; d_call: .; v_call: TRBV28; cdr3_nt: TGTGCCAGCAGTCCCGACAGCATTGGTGGAAAACTGTTTTTT; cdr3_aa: CASSPDSIGGKLFF
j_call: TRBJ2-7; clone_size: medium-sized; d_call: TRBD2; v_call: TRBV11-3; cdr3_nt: TGTGCCAGCAGCCCAGGACTAGCGGGCCACGAGCAGTACTTC; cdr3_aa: CASSPGLAGHEQYF
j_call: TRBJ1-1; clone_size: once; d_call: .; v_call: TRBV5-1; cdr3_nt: TGCGCCAGCAGCTTTGGGGAGGTTTTGGGGAACACTGAAGCTTTCTTT; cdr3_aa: CASSFGEVLGNTEAFF
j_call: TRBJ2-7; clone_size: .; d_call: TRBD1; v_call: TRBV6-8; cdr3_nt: TGTGCCAGCAGCTTCCTCGACAGGGAAGGCGACGAGCAGTACTTC; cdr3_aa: CASSFLDREGDEQYF
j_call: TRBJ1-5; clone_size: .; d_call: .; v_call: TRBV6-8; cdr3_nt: TGTGCCAGCGGCCGAGCGGGGCTCATCAATCAGCCCCAGCATTTT; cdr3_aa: CASGRAGLINQPQHF
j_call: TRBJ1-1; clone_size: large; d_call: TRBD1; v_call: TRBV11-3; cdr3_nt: TGTGCCAGCAGCTTAACGGGACAGGTGAACACTGAAGCTTTCTTT; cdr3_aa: CASSLTGQVNTEAFF
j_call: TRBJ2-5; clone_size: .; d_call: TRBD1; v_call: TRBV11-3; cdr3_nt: TGTGCCAGCAGCCTTGACAGGGGCAACCAAGAGACCCAGTACTTC; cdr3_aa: CASSLDRGNQETQYF
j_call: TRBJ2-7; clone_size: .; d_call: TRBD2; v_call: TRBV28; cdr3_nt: TGTGCCAGCAGTCTGGGGAGGGACTACGAGCAGTACTTC; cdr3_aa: CASSLGRDYEQYF
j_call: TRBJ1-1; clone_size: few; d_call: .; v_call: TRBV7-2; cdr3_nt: TGTGCCAGCAGCTCGTTTGAATACACTGAAGCTTTCTTT; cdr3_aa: CASSSFEYTEAFF
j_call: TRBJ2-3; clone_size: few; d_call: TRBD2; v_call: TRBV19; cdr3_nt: TGTGCCAGTAGTAGTCGGACTAGCGTCCCTAGCACAGATACGCAGTATTTT; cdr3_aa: CASSSRTSVPSTDTQYF
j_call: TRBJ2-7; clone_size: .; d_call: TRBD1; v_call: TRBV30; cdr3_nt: TGTGCCTGGAGATTTACAGGGGCGGCCGAGCAGTACTTC; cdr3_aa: CAWRFTGAAEQYF
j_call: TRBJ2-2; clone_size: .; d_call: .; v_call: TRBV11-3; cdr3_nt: TGTGCCAGCAGCTTAGGACGTGTTAACACCGGGGAGCTGTTTTTT; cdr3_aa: CASSLGRVNTGELFF
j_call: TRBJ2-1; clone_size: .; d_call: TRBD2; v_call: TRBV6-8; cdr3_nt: TGTGCCAGCATAGGCGTCCCGGGACTAGGGGGGAGTGAGCAGTTCTTC; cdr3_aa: CASIGVPGLGGSEQFF
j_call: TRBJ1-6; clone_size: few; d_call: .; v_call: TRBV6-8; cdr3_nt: TGTGCCAGCAGTTACCGGGTTAGGCCTGGGTATACCGGTTCACCCCTCCACTTT; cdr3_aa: CASSYRVRPGYTGSPLHF
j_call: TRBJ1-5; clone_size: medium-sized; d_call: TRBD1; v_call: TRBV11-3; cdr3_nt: TGTGCCAGCAGCTCACCCCCCGGGACAGGGACAAGCAGCAATCAGCCCCAGCATTTT; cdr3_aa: CASSSPPGTGTSSNQPQHF
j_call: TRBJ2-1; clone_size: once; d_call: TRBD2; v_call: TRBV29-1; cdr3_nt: TGCAGCGTCACGGGCGGGAGCTCCTACAATGAGCAGTTCTTC; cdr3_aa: CSVTGGSSYNEQFF
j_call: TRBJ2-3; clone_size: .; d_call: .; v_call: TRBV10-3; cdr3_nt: TGTGCCATCAGTGAGTCGGCTAGCTATTCAGATACGCAGTATTTT; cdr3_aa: CAISESASYSDTQYF
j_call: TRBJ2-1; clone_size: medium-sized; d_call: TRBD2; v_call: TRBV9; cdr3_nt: TGTGCCAGCAGTGAAGCTGTGGGGGAGGGCCGGAATGAGCAGTTCTTC; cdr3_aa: CASSEAVGEGRNEQFF